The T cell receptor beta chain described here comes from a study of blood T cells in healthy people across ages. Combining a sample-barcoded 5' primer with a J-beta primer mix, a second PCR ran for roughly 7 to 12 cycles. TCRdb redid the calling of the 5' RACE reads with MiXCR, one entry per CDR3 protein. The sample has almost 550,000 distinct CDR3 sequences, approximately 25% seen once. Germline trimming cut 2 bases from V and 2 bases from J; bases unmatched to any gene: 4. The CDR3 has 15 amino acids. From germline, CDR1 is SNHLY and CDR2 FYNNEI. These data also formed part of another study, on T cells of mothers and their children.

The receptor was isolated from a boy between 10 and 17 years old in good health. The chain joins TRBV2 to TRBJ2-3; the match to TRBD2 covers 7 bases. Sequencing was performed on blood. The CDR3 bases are TGTGCCAGCAGTGAACTAGCGGACACCACAGATACGCAGTATTTT. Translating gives CASSELADTTDTQYF.